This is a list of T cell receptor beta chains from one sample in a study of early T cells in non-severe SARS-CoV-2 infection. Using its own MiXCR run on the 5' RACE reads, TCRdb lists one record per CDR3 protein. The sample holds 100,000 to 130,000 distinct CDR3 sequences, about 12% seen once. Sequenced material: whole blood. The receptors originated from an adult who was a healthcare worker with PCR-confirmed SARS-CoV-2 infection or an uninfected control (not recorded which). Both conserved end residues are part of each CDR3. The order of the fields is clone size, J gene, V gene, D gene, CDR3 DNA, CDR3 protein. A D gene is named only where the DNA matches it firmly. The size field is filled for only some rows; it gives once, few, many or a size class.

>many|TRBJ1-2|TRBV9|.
TGTGCCAGCAGCGTAGCGACAGGAAACTATGGCTACACCTTC
CASSVATGNYGYTF
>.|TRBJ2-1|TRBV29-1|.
TGCAGCGTCTACCCAGGGGATGAGCAGTTCTTC
CSVYPGDEQFF
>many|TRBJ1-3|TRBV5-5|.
TGTGCCAGCAGCCAATCTGAAGGGGCTGGAAACACCATATATTTT
CASSQSEGAGNTIYF
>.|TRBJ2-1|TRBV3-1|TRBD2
TGTGCCAGCAGACAGCGGGAGGCGAACAATGAGCAGTTCTTC
CASRQREANNEQFF
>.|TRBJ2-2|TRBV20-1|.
TGCAGTGCTAGAGGTCCGGGCAAGATGAACACCGGGGAGCTGTTTTTT
CSARGPGKMNTGELFF
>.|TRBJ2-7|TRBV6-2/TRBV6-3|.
TGTGCCAGCACCCGGCCTAGCGTCGGCTCCTACGAGCGGTACTTC
CASTRPSVGSYERYF
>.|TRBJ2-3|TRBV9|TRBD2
TGTGCCAGCAGCGAACTAGCGGGAGAAGATACGCAGTATTTT
CASSELAGEDTQYF
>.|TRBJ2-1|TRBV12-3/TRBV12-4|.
TGTGCCAGCAGTTTAGAGGCTGACAATGAGCAGTTCTTC
CASSLEADNEQFF
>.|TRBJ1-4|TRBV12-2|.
TGTGCAAGGAGGGGACTGAGTGAAAAACTGTTTTTT
CARRGLSEKLFF
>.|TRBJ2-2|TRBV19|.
TGTGCCAGTAAACTTAGGAACACCGGGGAGCTGTTTTTT
CASKLRNTGELFF
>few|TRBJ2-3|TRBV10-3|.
TGTGCCATCAGTGGGGCTAGCAGCAGCAACACAGATACGCAGTATTTT
CAISGASSSNTDTQYF
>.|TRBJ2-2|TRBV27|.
TGTGCCAGCAGCCGACCCCTGGGTAGCGGAAACACCGGGGAGCTGTTTTTT
CASSRPLGSGNTGELFF
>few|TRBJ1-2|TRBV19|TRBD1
TGTGCCAGTAGGAGAACGACGGGACAGGCTAACTATGGCTACACCTTC
CASRRTTGQANYGYTF
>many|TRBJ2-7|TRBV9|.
TGTGCCAGCAGCGTGAGCCAGGGTACCTACGAGCAGTACTTC
CASSVSQGTYEQYF
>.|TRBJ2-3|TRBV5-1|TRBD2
TGCGCCAGCAGCCCGGGACTATTCACAGATACGCAGTATTTT
CASSPGLFTDTQYF
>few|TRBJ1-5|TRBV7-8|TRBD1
TGTGCCAGCAGCTCGATACAGGGGATAAGGCAGCCCCAGCATTTT
CASSSIQGIRQPQHF